This T cell receptor beta chain appears in the sequencing data of a study of T-cell memory formation after mild COVID-19. Study as a whole: Among the donors, TCR clusters were largely specific to each donor. Regarding the study as a whole: Mainly CM and EM harbored the contracting CD4+ clones; mainly EMRA harbored the CD8+ ones. Clones that got smaller from day 15 to 85 had even CD4/CD8, while clones growing later tipped toward CD4+.

This CDR3 region has 12 residues. CDR1 is DFQATT, CDR2 SNEGSKA, per germline (reference sequence). V trimming: 4 bases; J trimming: 1 base; junction bases outside the gene matches: 0. MiXCR, run by TCRdb on the 5' RACE reads, gives a single entry per CDR3 protein. In the table there are 550,000 to 650,000 distinct CDR3 sequences, roughly 17% of which are singletons. This clonotype came up a few times. Its matching antigen is unknown. This TCR was recovered from an adult woman who had mild COVID-19 (a few samples of this study predate the infection). Cell type and time point are not known. V usage is TRBV20-1 and J usage is TRBJ1-1, with 7 bases matching TRBD1. Sequences were obtained from PBMCs or a T cell subset sorted from them (not recorded which). CDR3 sequence: CSANRGNTEAFF. The CDR3 DNA follows: TGCAGTGCTAACAGGGGGAACACTGAAGCTTTCTTT.